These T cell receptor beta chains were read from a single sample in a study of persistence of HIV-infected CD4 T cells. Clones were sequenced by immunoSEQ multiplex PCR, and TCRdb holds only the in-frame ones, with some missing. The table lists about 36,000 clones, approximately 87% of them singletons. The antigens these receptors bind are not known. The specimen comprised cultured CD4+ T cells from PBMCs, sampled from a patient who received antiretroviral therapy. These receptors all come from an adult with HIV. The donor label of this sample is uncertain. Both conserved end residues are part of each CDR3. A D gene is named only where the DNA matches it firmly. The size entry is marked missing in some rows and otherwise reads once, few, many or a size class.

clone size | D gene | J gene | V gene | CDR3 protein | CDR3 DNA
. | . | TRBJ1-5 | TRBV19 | CASSIIRTLRGNQPQHF | TGTGCCAGTAGTATAATTCGAACTCTTAGGGGCAATCAGCCCCAGCATTTT
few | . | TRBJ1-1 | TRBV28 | CASRPPGGGATEAFF | TGTGCCAGCAGACCCCCGGGGGGGGGCGCCACTGAAGCTTTCTTT
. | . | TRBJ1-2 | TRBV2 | CASRGGSQTLYGYTF | TGTGCCAGCAGGGGGGGGTCACAAACTCTTTATGGCTACACCTTC
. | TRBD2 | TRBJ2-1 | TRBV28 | CASTPGGRDEQFF | TGTGCCAGCACCCCCGGGGGGAGGGATGAGCAGTTCTTC
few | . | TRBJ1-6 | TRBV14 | CASSHWVVDSPLHF | TGTGCCAGCAGCCATTGGGTCGTGGATTCACCCCTCCACTTT
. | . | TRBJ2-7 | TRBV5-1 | CASSLATGEVYEQYF | TGCGCCAGCAGCTTGGCCACGGGGGAAGTTTACGAGCAGTACTTC
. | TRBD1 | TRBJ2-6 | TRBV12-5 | CASGLGDRAGANVLTF | TGTGCTAGTGGTTTGGGGGACAGGGCCGGGGCCAACGTCCTGACTTTC
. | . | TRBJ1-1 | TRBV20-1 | CSASTLAGPTEAFF | TGCAGTGCTAGTACCTTAGCGGGACCCACTGAAGCTTTCTTT
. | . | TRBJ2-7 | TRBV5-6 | CASSLPIGYEQYF | TGTGCCAGCAGCTTGCCCATCGGGTACGAGCAGTACTTC
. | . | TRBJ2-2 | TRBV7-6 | CASSTGQKNTGELFF | TGTGCCAGCAGCACCGGACAGAAGAACACCGGGGAGCTGTTTTTT
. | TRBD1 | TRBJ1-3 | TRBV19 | CASSIPLYPGTGAGNTIYF | TGTGCCAGTAGTATCCCTCTCTACCCCGGGACAGGGGCTGGAAACACCATATATTTT
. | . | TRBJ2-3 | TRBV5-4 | CASSLASYMGGATDTQYF | TGTGCCAGCAGCTTGGCCTCTTACATGGGGGGGGCCACAGATACGCAGTATTTT
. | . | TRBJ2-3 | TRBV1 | CTSTVGLAGDHTQYF | TGCACCAGCACCGTGGGACTAGCGGGGGACCATACGCAGTATTTT
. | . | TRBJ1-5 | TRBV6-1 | CASSEQGSHQPQHF | TGTGCCAGCAGTGAACAGGGATCGCACCAGCCCCAGCATTTT
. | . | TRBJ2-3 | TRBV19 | CASSGINTDTQYF | TGTGCCAGTAGTGGGATCAACACAGATACGCAGTATTTT
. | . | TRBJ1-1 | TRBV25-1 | CASSERDIWTRAFF | TGTGCCAGCAGTGAAAGGGACATCTGGACACGGGCTTTCTTT
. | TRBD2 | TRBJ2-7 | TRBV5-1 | CASSLSPSGGPYEQYF | TGCGCCAGCAGCTTGTCCCCTAGCGGGGGACCCTACGAGCAGTACTTC
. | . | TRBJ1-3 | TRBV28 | CASSLFAGNTIYF | TGTGCCAGCAGTTTATTCGCCGGAAACACCATATATTTT
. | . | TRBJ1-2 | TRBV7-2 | CASSLDRGRDYGYTF | TGTGCCAGCAGCTTAGATCGGGGTAGGGACTATGGCTACACCTTC
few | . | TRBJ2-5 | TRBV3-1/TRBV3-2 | CASSQDNWGWEETQYF | TGTGCCAGCAGCCAAGATAATTGGGGGTGGGAAGAGACCCAGTACTTC
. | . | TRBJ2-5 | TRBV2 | CASGEETQYF | TGTGCCAGCGGTGAAGAGACCCAGTACTTC
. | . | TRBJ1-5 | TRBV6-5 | CASSFNSNDQPQHF | TGTGCCAGCAGTTTTAACAGCAACGATCAGCCCCAGCATTTT
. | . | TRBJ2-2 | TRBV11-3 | CASSFKDSNTGELFF | TGTGCCAGCAGCTTTAAGGACTCGAACACCGGGGAGCTGTTTTTT
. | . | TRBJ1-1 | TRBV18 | CASLDLGGNEAFF | TGTGCCAGCTTGGACTTAGGGGGTAACGAAGCTTTCTTT
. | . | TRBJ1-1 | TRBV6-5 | CASSRQPNTEAFF | TGTGCCAGCAGCAGACAGCCCAACACTGAAGCTTTCTTT
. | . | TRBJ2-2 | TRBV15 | CATSRGGGTGELFF | TGCGCCACCAGCAGGGGGGGAGGTACCGGGGAGCTGTTTTTT
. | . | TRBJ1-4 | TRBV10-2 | CASSEIRGADEKLFF | TGCGCCAGCAGTGAAATTCGGGGGGCGGATGAAAAACTGTTTTTT
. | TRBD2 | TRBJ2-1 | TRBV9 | CASSVTGTSGGNEQFF | TGTGCCAGCAGCGTGACCGGGACTAGCGGCGGGAATGAGCAGTTCTTC
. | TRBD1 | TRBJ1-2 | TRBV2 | CASSGQGANYGYTF | TGTGCCAGCAGTGGACAGGGGGCGAACTATGGCTACACCTTC
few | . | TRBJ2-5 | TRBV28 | CASSLPWEETQYF | TGTGCCAGCAGTTTACCCTGGGAAGAGACCCAGTACTTC
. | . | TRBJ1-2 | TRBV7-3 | CASSYREADGYTF | TGTGCCAGCAGCTACAGGGAGGCAGACGGCTACACCTTC
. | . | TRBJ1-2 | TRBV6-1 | CASWGTSGYTF | TGTGCCAGCTGGGGGACCTCCGGCTACACCTTC
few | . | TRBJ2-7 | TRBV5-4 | CASSRGGLGEQYF | TGTGCCAGCAGCCGTGGGGGACTCGGCGAGCAGTACTTC
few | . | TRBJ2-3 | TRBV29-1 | CSVEWQGTDTQYF | TGCAGCGTTGAATGGCAGGGCACAGATACGCAGTATTTT
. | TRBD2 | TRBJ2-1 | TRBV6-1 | CASSENGNGGAHNEQFF | TGTGCCAGCAGTGAAAATGGGAACGGGGGGGCCCACAATGAGCAGTTCTTC